The 18 T cell receptor beta chains below come from one sample, sequenced in a study of cytomegalovirus exposure and HLA in healthy donors. Both 60 Vbeta primers and 13 Jbeta primers went into the PCR. The protocol was immunoSEQ multiplex PCR, while the TCRdb copy is restricted to in-frame clones and leaves out a portion. Of approximately 160,000 clones in the sample, approximately 77% are singletons; the top ten hold 7.4%. Material for sequencing was PBMCs. These receptors were obtained from a male donor in good health and CMV-seropositive.

The chain is built from TRBV10-1 and TRBJ1-4; perhaps TRBD1 as D (5 bases). Trimming shortened V by 6 bases and J by 7 bases, and 6 bases separated the two germline ends. The CDR3 has 11 residues. Germline V gene sequence: CDR1 WNHNN, CDR2 SYGVQD (reference sequence). CDR3 DNA: TGCGCCAGCAGGGGGGGTGAAAAACTGTTTTTT. It specifies CASRGGEKLFF.

The rearrangement links TRBV19 to TRBJ2-7; TRBD2 might be the D (5 bases). The CDR3 runs to 16 residues. The V gene lost 4 bases and the J gene lost 4 bases, with 20 bases spanning the gap. The V gene's germline CDR1 is LNHDA and CDR2 SQIVND (reference sequence). The CDR3 DNA reads as TGTGCCAGTAGTACCTCAAGGACTCGGATTCAATACGAGCAGTACTTC. This translates into CASSTSRTRIQYEQYF.

The chain links TRBV4-2 to TRBJ2-1; TRBD2 is a possible D gene (7 bases). Germline V gene sequence: CDR1 LGHNA, CDR2 YNFKEQ. This CDR3 region has 15 residues. Trimming took 5 bases from V and 3 from J, leaving 14 bases between them. The CDR3 protein is CASSVLRGLYNEQFF. The CDR3 coding sequence is TGTGCCAGCAGCGTATTGCGGGGGCTCTACAATGAGCAGTTCTTC.

The chain has TRBV15 and TRBJ2-2; 7 nucleotides align to TRBD1. The CDR3 extends over 15 amino acids. Trimming took 5 bases from V and 4 from J; bases not matched to a gene: 7. Germline CDR1 LNHNV, CDR2 YYDKDF (reference sequence). In DNA form, the CDR3 reads TGTGCCACCAGCGGGGACAGTTTACCCACCGGGGAGCTGTTTTTT. Protein sequence: CATSGDSLPTGELFF.

This clone was recorded only once. This chain links TRBV7-2 with TRBJ1-5, with D maybe TRBD1 (5 bases). There are 12 residues in the CDR3. Trimming took 5 bases from V and 6 from J, leaving 8 bases between them. The germline V gene encodes CDR1 SGHTA and CDR2 FQGNSA. The CDR3 DNA reads TGTGCCAGCAGCCCCCAGGGTCAGCCCCAGCATTTT. Its translation: CASSPQGQPQHF.

This chain links TRBV4-1 with TRBJ2-7, with 10 bases identical to TRBD1. This CDR3 has 16 amino acids. The V gene's germline CDR1 is MGHRA and CDR2 YSYEKL. With 1 base clipped from V and 2 bases from J, the junction kept 5 bases outside the gene matches. The CDR3 sequence: CASSQASTGGTYEQYF. The CDR3 DNA reads TGCGCCAGCAGCCAAGCCTCGACAGGGGGCACCTACGAGCAGTACTTC.

This chain joins TRBV5-1 and TRBJ2-3; D is perhaps TRBD2 (6 bases). The germline V gene encodes CDR1 SGHRS and CDR2 YFSETQ. The CDR3 runs 13 residues. The V end lost 3 bases, the J end lost 6 bases, and 11 bases lay between the germline ends. The CDR3 sequence is CASSSRDWDTQYF. Written as DNA, the CDR3 is TGCGCCAGCAGCTCCCGGGACTGGGATACGCAGTATTTT.

The chain uses TRBV7-2 and TRBJ2-1, with 12 positions matching TRBD2. The CDR3 has 15 residues. J was trimmed by 4 bases and V by 5 bases; bases with no gene match: 3. Germline V gene data show CDR1 as SGHTA and CDR2 as FQGNSA. The DNA of the CDR3 is TGTGCCAGCAGCCCGCTAGCGGGGGGGTACAATGAGCAGTTCTTC. It translates to CASSPLAGGYNEQFF.

The rearrangement uses TRBV10-2 and TRBJ2-5; D gene unclear. Germline V gives CDR1 WSHSY, CDR2 SAAADI. V was pared by 0 bases and J by 1 base, with 12 bases between. This CDR3 has 16 residues. CDR3 region: CASSESLGRPQETQYF. The DNA for the CDR3 is TGCGCCAGCAGTGAGTCCCTGGGCAGACCCCAAGAGACCCAGTACTTC.

This chain joins TRBV30 and TRBJ1-1; tentatively, D is TRBD1 (5 bases). Per the germline V gene, CDR1 is GTSNPN and CDR2 is SVGIG (reference sequence). V lost 0 bases and J 10 bases, leaving 12 bases between the germline ends. This CDR3 comprises 12 residues. The CDR3 DNA is TGTGCCTGGAGTGTAAGGCAGGGCCGAGCTTTCTTT. Translation: CAWSVRQGRAFF.

The chain carries TRBV25-1 and TRBJ1-2; the match to TRBD1 covers 7 bases. Trimming removed 5 bases from V and 5 bases from J; junction bases left unmatched: 11. Germline V gene data show CDR1 as MGHDK and CDR2 as SYGVNS. The CDR3 extends over 15 amino acids. CDR3 loop: CASSPNRDSGYGYTF. As DNA, the CDR3 is TGTGCCAGCAGTCCTAACCGGGACAGTGGATATGGCTACACCTTC.

The rearrangement joins TRBV19 to TRBJ1-2, with 7 bases that match TRBD1. Trimming took 6 bases from V and 2 from J; bases not matched to a gene: 6. This CDR3 has 14 residues. The germline CDR1 and CDR2 sequences are LNHDA and SQIVND (reference sequence). The CDR3 DNA follows: TGTGCCAGTAGCGAGGACAGGAGGAACTATGGCTACACCTTC. This sequence encodes CASSEDRRNYGYTF.

The chain joins TRBV6-4 to TRBJ2-3; D gene uncertain. Germline V gene data show CDR1 as MRHNA and CDR2 as SNTAGT. Deletions cut 7 bases from V and 2 bases from J, with 13 bases between. This CDR3 is built from 14 residues. CDR3 protein: CASKLHDLTDTQYF. DNA for the CDR3: TGTGCCAGCAAACTCCACGATCTCACAGATACGCAGTATTTT.

This chain connects TRBV4-2 to TRBJ1-1; a weak D match, TRBD1 (6 bases). V gave up 1 base and J gave up 8 bases, with 11 bases separating them. The CDR3 covers 13 residues. Per germline, CDR1 LGHNA and CDR2 YNFKEQ. The CDR3 sequence is CASSQGGGAEAFF. The CDR3 coding sequence is TGTGCCAGCAGCCAAGGAGGGGGGGCGGAAGCTTTCTTT.

This clone has just a few counts. The rearrangement joins TRBV10-2 to TRBJ1-5; D is perhaps TRBD1 (6 bases). Germline CDR1 is WSHSY and CDR2 is SAAADI. The CDR3 totals 14 residues. The V end was cut by 3 bases, the J end by 6 bases, with 12 bases between. The CDR3 DNA reads TGCGCCAGCAGTGACGGACAGTCAAGTCAGCCCCAGCATTTT. It yields the protein CASSDGQSSQPQHF.

V usage is TRBV4-3 and J usage is TRBJ1-2, with a possible D match to TRBD1 (6 bases). The germline V gene has CDR1 LGHNA and CDR2 YSLEER. With 0 bases removed from V and 8 bases from J, the gap between germline ends came to 16 bases. This CDR3 region has 15 residues. This CDR3 reads CASSQDRRGTEGYTF. The DNA for the CDR3 is TGCGCCAGCAGCCAAGATCGCAGGGGCACAGAGGGCTACACCTTC.

The CDR3 DNA follows: TGTGCCAGCAGTGAAGGACTAGCGGGGGGGCCTTACAATGAGCAGTTCTTC. Translation gives CASSEGLAGGPYNEQFF. The V gene is TRBV25-1, the J gene TRBJ2-1; 15 bases align to TRBD2. Unmatched junction bases numbered 3, after V lost 2 bases and J lost 4 bases. Germline-derived CDR1 and CDR2 are MGHDK and SYGVNS. This CDR3 region has 17 residues.

This clone was counted between two and nine times. The chain recombines TRBV5-4 with TRBJ2-5, with D maybe TRBD2 (6 bases). Germline values: CDR1 SGHNT, CDR2 YYREEE (reference sequence). This CDR3 contains 17 residues. V was trimmed by 5 bases and J by 6 bases, leaving 26 bases between them. CDR3 bases: TGTGCCAGCAGTCAGAACCTGGGGGAGGTGGGAGGAAAGACCCAGTACTTC. It is translated as CASSQNLGEVGGKTQYF. The variable domain in full, completed from reference TRBV5-4 and TRBJ2-5, reads ETGVTQSPTHLIKTRGQQVTLRCSSQSGHNTVSWYQQALGQGPQFIFQYYREEENGRGNFPPRFSGLQFPNYSSELNVNALELDDSALYLCASSQNLGEVGGKTQYFGPGTRLLVL.